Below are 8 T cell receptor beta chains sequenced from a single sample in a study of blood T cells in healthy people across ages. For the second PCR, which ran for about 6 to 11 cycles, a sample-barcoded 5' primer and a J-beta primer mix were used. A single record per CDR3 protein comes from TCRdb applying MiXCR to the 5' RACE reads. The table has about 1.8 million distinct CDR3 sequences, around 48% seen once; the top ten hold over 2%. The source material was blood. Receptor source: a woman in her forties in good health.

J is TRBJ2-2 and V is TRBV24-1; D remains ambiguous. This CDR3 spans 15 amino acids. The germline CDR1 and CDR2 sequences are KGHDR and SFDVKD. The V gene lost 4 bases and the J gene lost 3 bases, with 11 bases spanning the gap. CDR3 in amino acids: CATSDRIGDTGELFF. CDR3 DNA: TGTGCCACCAGTGACAGGATTGGGGACACCGGGGAGCTGTTTTTT.

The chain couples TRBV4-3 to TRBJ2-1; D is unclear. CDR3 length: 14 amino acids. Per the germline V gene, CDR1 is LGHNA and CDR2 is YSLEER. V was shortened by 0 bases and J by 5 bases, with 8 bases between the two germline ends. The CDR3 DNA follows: TGCGCCAGCAGCCAAGAGTACTCAAACAATGAGCAGTTCTTC. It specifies CASSQEYSNNEQFF.

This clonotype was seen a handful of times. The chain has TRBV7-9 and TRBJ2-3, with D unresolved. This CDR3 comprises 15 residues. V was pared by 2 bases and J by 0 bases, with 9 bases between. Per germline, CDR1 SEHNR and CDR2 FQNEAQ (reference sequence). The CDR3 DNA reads TGTGCCAGCAGCTTAAGGACGGATAGCACAGATACGCAGTATTTT. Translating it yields CASSLRTDSTDTQYF.

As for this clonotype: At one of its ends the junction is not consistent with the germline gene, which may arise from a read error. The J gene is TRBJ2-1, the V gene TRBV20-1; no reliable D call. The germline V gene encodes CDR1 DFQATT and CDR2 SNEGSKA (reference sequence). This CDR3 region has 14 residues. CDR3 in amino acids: CSAGDPDLYNEQFF. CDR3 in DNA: TGCAGTGCTGGAGATCCGGACCTCTACAATGAGCAGTTCTTC.

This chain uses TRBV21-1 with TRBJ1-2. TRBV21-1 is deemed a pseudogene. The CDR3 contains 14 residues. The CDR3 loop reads CASSKVAGFYGYTF. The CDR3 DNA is TGTGCCAGCAGCAAAGTAGCAGGTTTCTATGGCTACACCTTC.

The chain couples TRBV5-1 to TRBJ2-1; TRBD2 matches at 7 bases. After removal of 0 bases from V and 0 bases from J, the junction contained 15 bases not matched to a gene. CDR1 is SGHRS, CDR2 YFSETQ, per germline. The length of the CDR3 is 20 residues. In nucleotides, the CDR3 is TGCGCCAGCAGCTTGGTAGTGTCTACCCGGGCGGGGGACTCCTACAATGAGCAGTTCTTC. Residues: CASSLVVSTRAGDSYNEQFF.

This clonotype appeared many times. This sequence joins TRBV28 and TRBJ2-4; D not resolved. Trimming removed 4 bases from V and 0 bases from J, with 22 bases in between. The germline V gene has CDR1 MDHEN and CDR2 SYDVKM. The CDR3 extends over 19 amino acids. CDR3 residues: CASSSWTAALNLAKNIQYF. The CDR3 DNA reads TGTGCCAGCAGTTCTTGGACGGCAGCCCTTAACTTAGCCAAAAACATTCAGTACTTC.

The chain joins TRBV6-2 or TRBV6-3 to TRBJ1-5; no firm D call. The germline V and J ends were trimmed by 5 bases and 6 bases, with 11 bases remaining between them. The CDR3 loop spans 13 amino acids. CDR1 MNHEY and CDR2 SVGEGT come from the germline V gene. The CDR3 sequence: CASSPGSVQPQHF. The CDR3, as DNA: TGTGCCAGCAGTCCGGGATCAGTTCAGCCCCAGCATTTT.